One sample yielded the 19 T cell receptor beta chains listed below, sequenced in a study of beta chain features in type 1 diabetes. Broader study findings: In every one of the four CD4+ subsets, TCRB CDR3s were moderately but significantly shorter in Type 1 diabetes patients.

Since all of the isolated RNA was reverse transcribed, expressed TCRB transcripts were what got sequenced. Here immunoSEQ multiplex PCR was the method, and the copy in TCRdb shows in-frame clones only, minus some. This repertoire shows about 160,000 clones, around 8.4% found once; its top ten account for over 0.5%. No cognate antigen is known for these TCRs. Sequencing was performed on central memory CD4+ T cells from blood. These receptors were obtained from a woman under 30 with type 1 diabetes.

This clone has a handful of counts. The CDR3 here is CASSLLAGGTDTQYF. DNA for the CDR3: TGTGCCAGCAGCTTACTAGCGGGGGGCACAGATACGCAGTATTTT. This sequence joins TRBV11-2 and TRBJ2-3; 10 nucleotides match TRBD2. The V gene end was trimmed by 2 bases and the J gene end by 1 base; junction bases not matched to a gene: 0. The CDR3 contains 15 residues. Germline CDR1 is SGHAT and CDR2 is FQNNGV.

A few counts support this clone. This sample includes further DNA sequences coding for the same CDR3. This chain links TRBV29-1 with TRBJ2-3; weak D call: TRBD1 (6 bases). V gave up 4 bases and J gave up 2 bases, with 13 bases separating them. The CDR3 is 14 amino acids. Germline V lookup: CDR1 SQVTM, CDR2 ANQGSEA. DNA of the CDR3: TGCAGCGTTGGTCGGCAGGGGCCCACAGATACGCAGTATTTT. It translates to CSVGRQGPTDTQYF.

In this sample, this clone turned up many times. The CDR3 DNA reads TGTGCCAGTAGAAAAGGACACGCGCCCTCCTACGAGCAGTACTTC. Translating it yields CASRKGHAPSYEQYF. The chain employs TRBV19 and TRBJ2-7, with D tentatively TRBD1 (5 bases). Germline V gene data show CDR1 as LNHDA and CDR2 as SQIVND (reference sequence). Trimming took 6 bases from V and 0 from J, leaving 15 bases between them. The CDR3 contains 15 residues.

This clone was seen a handful of times. This rearrangement joins TRBV10-3 to TRBJ2-1; TRBD2 is a possible D gene (6 bases). Trimming removed 6 bases at V and 5 bases at J, with 14 bases between. Germline V lookup: CDR1 ENHRY, CDR2 SYGVKD. The CDR3 runs to 14 residues. Here the CDR3 reads CAIRDSGLHNEQFF. The CDR3 DNA follows: TGTGCCATCAGGGATAGCGGCCTCCACAATGAGCAGTTCTTC.

This clone has just a few counts. V and J are TRBV4-3 and TRBJ1-5; D is ambiguous. V lost 0 bases, J lost 1 base, and 16 bases lay in between. Germline CDR1 reads LGHNA; CDR2 reads YSLEER. The CDR3 has 18 residues. In DNA, the CDR3 is TGCGCCAGCAGCCAAGATGGCCCTGGAGGAATGAGCAATCAGCCCCAGCATTTT. Residues: CASSQDGPGGMSNQPQHF.

The CDR3 DNA sequence: TGTGCCTGGAGTGTCTTGAACGGGAGAGATACGCAGTATTTT. Translation gives CAWSVLNGRDTQYF. J is TRBJ2-3 and V is TRBV30; tentatively, D is TRBD2 (6 bases). Germline V gene data show CDR1 as GTSNPN and CDR2 as SVGIG (reference sequence). V was pared by 0 bases and J by 5 bases, with 12 bases between. The CDR3 is made up of 14 amino acids. The full variable domain, its missing parts supplied by reference TRBV30 and TRBJ2-3, is SQTIHQWPATLVQPVGSPLSLECTVEGTSNPNLYWYRQAAGRGLQLLFYSVGIGQISSEVPQNLSASRPQDRQFILSSKKLLLSDSGFYLCAWSVLNGRDTQYFGPGTRLTVL.

The chain combines TRBV28 with TRBJ2-1; TRBD2 agrees at 9 bases. J was trimmed by 5 bases and V by 3 bases; bases with no gene match: 2. Looked up from germline, CDR1 is MDHEN and CDR2 is SYDVKM. The CDR3 totals 14 residues. In DNA, the CDR3 is TGTGCCAGCAGTTTTAGCGGGAGACACAATGAGCAGTTCTTC. Its protein product is CASSFSGRHNEQFF.

This chain connects TRBV11-2 to TRBJ2-4; unclear D gene. Germline loops: CDR1 SGHAT, CDR2 FQNNGV. The CDR3 spans 14 residues. Trimming left V 4 bases short and J 0 bases short, with 7 bases between. CDR3: CASSSRLAKNIQYF. Here the CDR3 DNA reads TGTGCCAGCAGCTCCCGACTAGCCAAAAACATTCAGTACTTC.

This sequence joins TRBV29-1 and TRBJ2-7; tentatively, D is TRBD1 (5 bases). Trimming cost V 4 bases and J 0 bases, with 10 bases left between them. Germline V gene data show CDR1 as SQVTM and CDR2 as ANQGSEA. CDR3 size: 13 residues. The CDR3 reads CSVGPRGSYEQYF. In nucleotides, the CDR3 is TGCAGCGTTGGGCCAAGGGGCTCCTACGAGCAGTACTTC.

The chain combines TRBV28 with TRBJ2-1, with no clear D. The length of the CDR3 is 12 residues. V dropped 5 bases and J dropped 8 bases, with 10 bases sitting between them. From germline, CDR1 is MDHEN and CDR2 SYDVKM. CDR3 nucleotide sequence: TGTGCCAGCAGTCTATACAGCTATGAGCAGTTCTTC. Its translation is CASSLYSYEQFF.

This chain connects TRBV6-6 to TRBJ2-7, with a possible D match to TRBD2 (5 bases). The germline V gene has CDR1 MNHNY and CDR2 SVGAGI (reference sequence). V lost 8 bases to trimming and J lost 4 bases, with 6 bases between them. There are 10 residues in the CDR3. For the CDR3, the DNA is TGTGCCAGCGGCGGGTACGAGCAGTACTTC. Encoded protein: CASGGYEQYF.

Only one count was recorded for this clone. CDR3 coding DNA: TGTGCCAGCAGCTCGTCCGGGGTCCCAGATACGCAGTATTTT. It is translated as CASSSSGVPDTQYF. The rearrangement joins TRBV7-8 to TRBJ2-3, with TRBD2 as a possible D gene (5 bases). Germline V gives CDR1 SGHVS, CDR2 FQNEAQ. The V and J ends lost 4 bases and 4 bases respectively, with 12 bases between them. The CDR3 is 14 residues long.

The gene calls are TRBV5-4 and TRBJ1-4; maybe TRBD1 (6 bases). The germline gives CDR1 SGHNT, CDR2 YYREEE (reference sequence). V dropped 1 base and J dropped 6 bases, with 10 bases sitting between them. The CDR3 covers 14 residues. As DNA, the CDR3 is TGTGCCAGCAGCTTGACAGGGATCGATGAAAAACTGTTTTTT. Its translation is CASSLTGIDEKLFF.

Notes on this clone: One end of the junction varies from germline; a read error may be responsible. The chain recombines TRBV5-4 with TRBJ1-2; D unclear. The CDR3 covers 16 residues. Looked up from germline, CDR1 is SGHNT and CDR2 is YYREEE (reference sequence). CDR3 in DNA: TGCGCCAGCAGCCAAGGAAACGATCGTGGTGGTAGCGGCTACACCTTC. Encoded protein: CASSQGNDRGGSGYTF.

The chain is built from TRBV5-1 and TRBJ2-3; 8 bases map to TRBD1. The CDR3 runs 14 residues. The trim removed 4 bases at V and 5 bases at J, leaving 6 bases unmatched. Per germline, CDR1 SGHRS and CDR2 YFSETQ. The DNA for the CDR3 is TGCGCCAGCAGCCATCAGGACAGGGAAGATACGCAGTATTTT. Its protein is CASSHQDREDTQYF.

The rearrangement joins TRBV7-2 to TRBJ1-2, with D possibly TRBD1 on 5 matching bases. V gave up 5 bases and J gave up 8 bases, with 18 bases separating them. Germline assignment: CDR1 SGHTA and CDR2 FQGNSA. This CDR3 spans 14 amino acids. The CDR3: CASSPSSSRGGYTF. The DNA for the CDR3 is TGTGCCAGCAGCCCGTCCTCTTCCCGGGGGGGCTACACCTTC.

This clone occurred a few times. J is TRBJ1-2 and V is TRBV29-1; 8 bases fit TRBD1. This CDR3 region has 14 residues. Germline CDR1 is SQVTM and CDR2 is ANQGSEA. Germline trimming cut 8 bases from V and 0 bases from J; bases unmatched to any gene: 8. As DNA, the CDR3 is TGCAGCACCCTAGGACAGGGAACTAACTATGGCTACACCTTC. Translation: CSTLGQGTNYGYTF.

DNA for the CDR3: TGTGCCAGCAGCTTAAGTGGGCAGGGCGAGCAGTACTTC. It encodes CASSLSGQGEQYF. V gene TRBV7-8 combines with J gene TRBJ2-7, with TRBD1 as a possible D gene (5 bases). The ends were cut back, 2 bases at V and 6 bases at J, with 11 bases in the middle. CDR1 and CDR2 (germline): SGHVS, FQNEAQ. This CDR3 spans 13 amino acids.

A few counts support this clone. The rearrangement uses TRBV7-2 and TRBJ2-7; 11 nucleotides match TRBD1. The germline CDR1 and CDR2 sequences are SGHTA and FQGNSA. V lost 5 bases to trimming and J lost 3 bases; unmatched junction nucleotides: 6. The CDR3 consists of 15 residues. Here the CDR3 DNA reads TGTGCCAGCAGCCAAGCCGGGACAGGGGGCTACGAGCAGTACTTC. It is translated as CASSQAGTGGYEQYF.